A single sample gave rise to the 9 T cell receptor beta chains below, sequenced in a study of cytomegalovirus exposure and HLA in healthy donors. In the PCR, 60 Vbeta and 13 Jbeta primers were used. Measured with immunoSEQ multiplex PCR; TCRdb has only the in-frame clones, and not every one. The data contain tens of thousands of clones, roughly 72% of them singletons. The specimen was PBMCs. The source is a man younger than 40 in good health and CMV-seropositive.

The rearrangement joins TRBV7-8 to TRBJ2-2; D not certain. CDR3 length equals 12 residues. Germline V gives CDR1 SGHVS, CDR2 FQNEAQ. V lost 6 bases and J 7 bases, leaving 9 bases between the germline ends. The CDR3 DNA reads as TGTGCCAGCAGTAAAGTAGTCGGGGAGCTGTTTTTT. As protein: CASSKVVGELFF.

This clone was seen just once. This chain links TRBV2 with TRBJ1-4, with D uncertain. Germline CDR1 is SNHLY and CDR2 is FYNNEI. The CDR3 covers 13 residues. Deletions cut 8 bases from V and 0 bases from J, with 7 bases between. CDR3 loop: CASSSATNEKLFF. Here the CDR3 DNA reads TGTGCCAGCTCCAGTGCAACTAATGAAAAACTGTTTTTT.

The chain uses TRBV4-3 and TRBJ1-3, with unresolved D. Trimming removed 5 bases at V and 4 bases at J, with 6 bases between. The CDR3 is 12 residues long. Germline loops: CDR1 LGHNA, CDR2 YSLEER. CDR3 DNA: TGCGCCAGCAGCGCGGGAGGAAACACCATATATTTT. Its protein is CASSAGGNTIYF.

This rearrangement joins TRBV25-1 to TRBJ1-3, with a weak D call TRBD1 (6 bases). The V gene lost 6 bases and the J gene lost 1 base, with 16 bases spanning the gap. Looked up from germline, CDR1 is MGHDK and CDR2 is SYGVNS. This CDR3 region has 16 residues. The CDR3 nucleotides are TGTGCCAGCAGCCGGGGGGGCGGCTTGTCTGGAAACACCATATATTTT. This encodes CASSRGGGLSGNTIYF.

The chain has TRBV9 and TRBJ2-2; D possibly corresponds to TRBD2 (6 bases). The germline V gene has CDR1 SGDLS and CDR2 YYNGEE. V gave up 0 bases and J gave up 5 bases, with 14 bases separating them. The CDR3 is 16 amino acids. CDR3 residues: CASSVEERAFTGELFF. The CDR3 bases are TGTGCCAGCAGCGTAGAGGAGCGGGCCTTTACCGGGGAGCTGTTTTTT.

CDR3 amino acids: CASSVAGEPYNEQFF. As DNA, the CDR3 is TGTGCCAGCAGCGTAGCGGGAGAGCCGTACAATGAGCAGTTCTTC. The gene calls are TRBV9 and TRBJ2-1; possibly TRBD2 for D (6 bases). The CDR3 extends over 15 amino acids. Trimming took off 0 bases at V and 4 bases at J, with 11 bases between the two ends. Germline assignment: CDR1 SGDLS and CDR2 YYNGEE.

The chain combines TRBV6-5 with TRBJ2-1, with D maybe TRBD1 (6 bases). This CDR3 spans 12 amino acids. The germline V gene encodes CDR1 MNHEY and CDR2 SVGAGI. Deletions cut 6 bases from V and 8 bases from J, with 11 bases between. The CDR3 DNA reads TGTGCCAGCAGCGACAGGACTCATGAGCAGTTCTTC. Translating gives CASSDRTHEQFF.

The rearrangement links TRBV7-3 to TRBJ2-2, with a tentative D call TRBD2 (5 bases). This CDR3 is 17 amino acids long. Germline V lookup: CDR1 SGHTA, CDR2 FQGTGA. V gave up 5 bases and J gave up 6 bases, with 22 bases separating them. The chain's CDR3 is CASSPPGWAGRAGELFF. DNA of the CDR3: TGTGCCAGCAGCCCACCGGGGTGGGCCGGGCGCGCCGGGGAGCTGTTTTTT.

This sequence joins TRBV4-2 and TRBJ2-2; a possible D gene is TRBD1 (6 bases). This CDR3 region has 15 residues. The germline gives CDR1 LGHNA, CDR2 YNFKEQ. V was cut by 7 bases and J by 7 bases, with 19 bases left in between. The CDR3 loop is CASTQRGLGNGELFF. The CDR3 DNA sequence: TGTGCCAGCACCCAGAGGGGGTTAGGGAACGGGGAGCTGTTTTTT.